Following are 28 T cell receptor beta chains from one sample sequenced in a study of a mutant IDH1 vaccine in newly diagnosed glioma. Sample time point: baseline, week 1 (first vaccination visit). Treatment specified: pre-vaccination baseline after standard-of-care therapy. Here immunoSEQ multiplex PCR was the method, and the copy in TCRdb shows in-frame clones only, minus some. This table holds 30,000 to 40,000 clones, around four fifths found once. The starting material was peripheral blood mononuclear cells (PBMCs), obtained from a glioma patient treated with radiotherapy, temozolomide or both. Every receptor here comes from a man in his fifties or sixties with glioma. Some clones in this sample may be carry-over from other donors' samples.

The rearrangement joins TRBV6-1 to TRBJ2-7; D is perhaps TRBD1 (5 bases). CDR1 MNHNS and CDR2 SASEGT come from the germline V gene. V was cut by 6 bases and J by 4 bases, with 10 bases left in between. CDR3 length: 12 residues. The CDR3 region is CASRLTEYEQYF. Written as DNA, the CDR3 is TGTGCCAGCAGGCTGACAGAATACGAGCAGTACTTC.

The chain has TRBV7-8 and TRBJ1-3; a possible D gene is TRBD1 (5 bases). The CDR3 sequence is 13 residues long. V was clipped by 7 bases and J by 5 bases, with 12 bases between them. Germline V gives CDR1 SGHVS, CDR2 FQNEAQ. The CDR3 protein is CASTIGVRNTIYF. The CDR3 region has the DNA TGTGCCAGCACCATAGGGGTGCGAAACACCATATATTTT.

J is TRBJ1-1 and V is TRBV6-6, with D perhaps TRBD1 (5 bases). The V end lost 2 bases, the J end lost 1 base, and 11 bases lay between the germline ends. Germline V gene sequence: CDR1 MNHNY, CDR2 SVGAGI (reference sequence). The CDR3 runs 15 residues. In DNA form, the CDR3 reads TGTGCCAGCAGTTACCCCGCAGGGCCGAACACTGAAGCTTTCTTT. This encodes CASSYPAGPNTEAFF.

This chain joins TRBV19 and TRBJ1-5; possibly TRBD1 for D (5 bases). Trimming took 3 bases from V and 1 from J, leaving 13 bases between them. Per germline, CDR1 LNHDA and CDR2 SQIVND (reference sequence). CDR3 length: 16 amino acids. CDR3 in DNA: TGTGCCAGTAGTATGGTGGGGGATACCAGCAATCAGCCCCAGCATTTT. Amino acids: CASSMVGDTSNQPQHF.

This chain connects TRBV27 to TRBJ2-1; TRBD2 might be the D (5 bases). From germline, CDR1 is MNHEY and CDR2 SMNVEV (reference sequence). Trimming took 7 bases from V and 10 from J, leaving 14 bases between them. The CDR3 is 12 amino acids. CDR3 region: CASKRGNLEQFF. CDR3 DNA: TGTGCCAGCAAACGAGGGAACCTAGAGCAGTTCTTC.

This clone is labeled medium-sized (0.01 to 0.1%). V gene TRBV19 combines with J gene TRBJ2-3; the D gene is possibly TRBD1 (6 bases). This CDR3 is 15 amino acids long. In germline, CDR1 is LNHDA, CDR2 SQIVND (reference sequence). Trimming shortened V by 3 bases and J by 4 bases, and 14 bases separated the two germline ends. The CDR3, as DNA: TGTGCCAGTAGTATCGGTGAGGGGGAACCAGATACGCAGTATTTT. It is translated as CASSIGEGEPDTQYF.

The chain employs TRBV30 and TRBJ1-2, with D unresolved. CDR1 and CDR2 from the germline V gene are GTSNPN and SVGIG (reference sequence). Trimming shortened V by 0 bases and J by 8 bases, and 10 bases separated the two germline ends. There are 12 residues in the CDR3. The CDR3: CAWSVRGGGYTF. In DNA, the CDR3 is TGTGCCTGGAGTGTGAGAGGCGGGGGCTACACCTTC.

The genes are TRBV5-1 and TRBJ2-1, with D unclear. Germline V gives CDR1 SGHRS, CDR2 YFSETQ. This CDR3 spans 12 amino acids. V lost 9 bases to trimming and J lost 4 bases, with 11 bases between them. The CDR3: CATGETYNEQFF. The CDR3 bases are TGCGCCACTGGGGAAACGTACAATGAGCAGTTCTTC.

This clone was recorded once. This rearrangement joins TRBV5-4 to TRBJ2-7; 10 positions agree with TRBD1. V shed 2 bases, J shed 3 bases, and the junction held 2 bases outside the gene matches. This CDR3 region has 14 residues. Germline values: CDR1 SGHNT, CDR2 YYREEE (reference sequence). This CDR3 is CASSFGQGVYEQYF. The CDR3 DNA follows: TGTGCCAGCAGCTTCGGACAGGGGGTCTACGAGCAGTACTTC.

The rearrangement uses TRBV6-1 and TRBJ2-1; D is possibly TRBD1 (6 bases). Germline CDR1 is MNHNS and CDR2 is SASEGT. Trimming pared 8 bases from V and 1 base from J, leaving 9 bases between. The CDR3 extends over 13 amino acids. The DNA of the CDR3 is TGTGCCAGCGAAGGGGGTTCCTACAATGAGCAGTTCTTC. Residues: CASEGGSYNEQFF.

This clone occurred a few times. The rearrangement uses TRBV28 and TRBJ1-5; possibly TRBD1 for D (5 bases). V was trimmed by 6 bases and J by 7 bases, leaving 16 bases between them. CDR1 is MDHEN, CDR2 SYDVKM, per germline. CDR3 length equals 14 residues. This chain's CDR3 is CASSKGGDGQPQHF. Here the CDR3 DNA reads TGTGCCAGCAGCAAGGGAGGGGATGGACAGCCCCAGCATTTT.

The V call is TRBV6-1, the J call TRBJ1-1; a possible D gene is TRBD1 (5 bases). The CDR3 covers 18 residues. The V end lost 4 bases, the J end lost 2 bases, and 23 bases lay between the germline ends. Germline-derived CDR1 and CDR2 are MNHNS and SASEGT. CDR3 amino acids: CASSGVPNRTYLNTEAFF. The CDR3 DNA is TGTGCCAGCAGTGGAGTCCCTAACAGGACCTACCTTAACACTGAAGCTTTCTTT.

V usage is TRBV13 and J usage is TRBJ2-7, with 7 bases identical to TRBD1. V was clipped by 5 bases and J by 0 bases; unmatched bases: 4. Germline V gives CDR1 PRHDT, CDR2 FYEKMQ (reference sequence). This CDR3 has 14 amino acids. This chain's CDR3 is CASSARQGSYEQYF. The CDR3 nucleotides read TGTGCCAGCAGCGCCCGACAGGGCTCCTACGAGCAGTACTTC.

The chain couples TRBV5-6 to TRBJ1-2; D perhaps matches TRBD1 (5 bases). CDR1 and CDR2 (germline): SGHDT, YYEEEE. The CDR3 covers 13 residues. V shed 0 bases and J shed 4 bases, with 7 bases lying between them. This CDR3 reads CASSLGQPYGYTF. In DNA form, the CDR3 reads TGTGCCAGCAGCTTGGGACAGCCCTATGGCTACACCTTC.

The chain is built from TRBV7-9 and TRBJ2-7, with D hard to call. Germline lookup yields CDR1 SEHNR and CDR2 FQNEAQ (reference sequence). The CDR3 is made up of 11 amino acids. Trimming shortened V by 2 bases and J by 5 bases, and 4 bases separated the two germline ends. The CDR3 loop reads CASSLRHEQYF. CDR3 nucleotides: TGTGCCAGCAGCTTACGGCACGAGCAGTACTTC.

The gene calls are TRBV25-1 and TRBJ2-7, with D maybe TRBD1 (5 bases). V was cut by 3 bases and J by 3 bases, with 9 bases left in between. Germline-derived CDR1 and CDR2 are MGHDK and SYGVNS. The CDR3 covers 13 residues. The CDR3 nucleotides are TGTGCCAGCAGTGATGGCAGGGTCTACGAGCAGTACTTC. Translation: CASSDGRVYEQYF.

This sequence joins TRBV6-1 and TRBJ2-5; 11 nucleotides align to TRBD2. J was trimmed by 4 bases and V by 6 bases; bases with no gene match: 4. CDR3 length: 14 amino acids. Germline V gene sequence: CDR1 MNHNS, CDR2 SASEGT. The DNA for the CDR3 is TGTGCCAGCAGATCTAGCGGGGGGAGAGAGACCCAGTACTTC. This encodes CASRSSGGRETQYF.

The V and J genes are TRBV5-1 and TRBJ1-2; possible D gene TRBD1, 6 bases. Trimming cost V 5 bases and J 6 bases, with 11 bases left between them. The CDR3 consists of 12 residues. Germline values: CDR1 SGHRS, CDR2 YFSETQ. CDR3: CASRGAGHGYTF. CDR3 nucleotide sequence: TGCGCCAGCAGGGGGGCAGGGCATGGCTACACCTTC.

This chain links TRBV7-2 with TRBJ2-7; a possible D gene is TRBD2 (6 bases). The CDR3 has 14 amino acids. Trimming left V 4 bases short and J 3 bases short, with 13 bases between. From germline, CDR1 is SGHTA and CDR2 FQGNSA. The chain's CDR3 is CASSSPGTDYEQYF. Written as DNA, the CDR3 is TGTGCCAGCAGCTCCCCGGGGACTGACTACGAGCAGTACTTC.

The gene calls are TRBV5-6 and TRBJ1-1, with D unclear. CDR3 length equals 14 residues. Trimming left V 7 bases short and J 3 bases short, with 16 bases between. Germline values: CDR1 SGHDT, CDR2 YYEEEE. CDR3 DNA sequence: TGTGCCAGCCGCACCACCTCAGGAGACACTGAAGCTTTCTTT. Translation gives CASRTTSGDTEAFF.

J is TRBJ2-7 and V is TRBV4-2; D ambiguous. CDR1 and CDR2 (germline): LGHNA, YNFKEQ. This CDR3 has 14 amino acids. V dropped 4 bases and J dropped 6 bases, with 16 bases sitting between them. For the CDR3, the DNA is TGTGCCAGCAGCCCAGGTGGTGGGCGCGGCGAGCAGTACTTC. It codes for CASSPGGGRGEQYF.

The genes are TRBV19 and TRBJ2-7; D might be TRBD2 (6 bases). Germline CDR1 LNHDA, CDR2 SQIVND (reference sequence). The CDR3 is made up of 12 amino acids. V lost 5 bases, J lost 7 bases, and 12 bases lay in between. The CDR3 is CASSSPRGEQYF. In nucleotides, the CDR3 is TGTGCCAGTAGTTCCCCTCGGGGGGAGCAGTACTTC.

The genes are TRBV5-1 and TRBJ1-5; D gene uncertain. The germline gives CDR1 SGHRS, CDR2 YFSETQ. CDR3 length: 15 residues. V was clipped by 4 bases and J by 0 bases, with 11 bases between them. The CDR3 reads CASSPWGNSNQPQHF. As DNA, the CDR3 is TGCGCCAGCAGCCCCTGGGGTAATAGCAATCAGCCCCAGCATTTT.

This clone was counted a few times. The V gene is TRBV29-1, the J gene TRBJ1-1; no reliable D call. This CDR3 has 11 residues. V lost 4 bases, J lost 0 bases, and 3 bases lay in between. Germline V lookup: CDR1 SQVTM, CDR2 ANQGSEA. The CDR3 loop reads CSVVLNTEAFF. The CDR3 DNA reads TGCAGCGTTGTGTTGAACACTGAAGCTTTCTTT.

V is TRBV7-3 and J is TRBJ2-2; D is unresolved. In germline, CDR1 is SGHTA, CDR2 FQGTGA. V was pared by 5 bases and J by 0 bases, with 13 bases between. The CDR3 sequence is 16 residues long. Written as DNA, the CDR3 is TGTGCCAGCAGCCCCGGTTGGGGATCGAACACCGGGGAGCTGTTTTTT. It translates to CASSPGWGSNTGELFF.

V gene TRBV5-1 combines with J gene TRBJ1-1; D remains ambiguous. Trimming removed 4 bases from V and 2 bases from J, with 12 bases in between. CDR1 is SGHRS, CDR2 YFSETQ, per germline. CDR3 size: 14 residues. The CDR3 spells CASSGGLSNTEAFF. DNA for the CDR3: TGCGCCAGCAGCGGAGGGTTGTCCAACACTGAAGCTTTCTTT.

In regard to this clone: No conserved phenylalanine or tryptophan ends this CDR3, so it is likely a read error. The CDR3, as DNA: TGTGCCAGCAACCGAGGGGACAGGGGGCCTGGCTACACCTCC. It codes for CASNRGDRGPGYTS. This chain uses TRBV6-6 with TRBJ1-2, with 12 bases fitting TRBD1. Germline CDR1 and CDR2: MNHNY and SVGAGI (reference sequence). The V gene end was trimmed by 7 bases and the J gene end by 7 bases; junction bases not matched to a gene: 7. The CDR3 length is 14 residues.

The rearrangement joins TRBV5-4 to TRBJ2-1; D unresolved. Trimming took 1 base from V and 2 from J, leaving 13 bases between them. The CDR3 has 16 residues. Germline CDR1 reads SGHNT; CDR2 reads YYREEE (reference sequence). DNA of the CDR3: TGTGCCAGCAGCTTGATGTCCGGGTTTGCCTACAATGAGCAGTTCTTC. This encodes CASSLMSGFAYNEQFF. Full variable domain (remainder filled in from reference TRBV5-4 and TRBJ2-1): ETGVTQSPTHLIKTRGQQVTLRCSSQSGHNTVSWYQQALGQGPQFIFQYYREEENGRGNFPPRFSGLQFPNYSSELNVNALELDDSALYLCASSLMSGFAYNEQFFGPGTRLTVL.